A single sample is the source of the 18 T cell receptor beta chains below, sequenced in a study of T cells in Graves' hyperthyroidism and ophthalmopathy. Template material for amplifying TCR beta CDR3 regions consisted of RNA transcripts. A set of HTBI primers served as the primers for a first-round RT-PCR of the TCR CDR3. From the multiplex PCR reads, TCRdb called clonotypes with MiXCR, one entry per CDR3 protein. The sample shows under 400,000 distinct CDR3 sequences, 15% to 17% of them seen only once. Sequenced: blood. These receptors all stem from a young woman with Graves' hyperthyroidism that later progressed to Graves' ophthalmopathy.

Comment on this clonotype: This may arise from a read error, as a much more abundant clone is one base away. This chain uses TRBV11-3 with TRBJ2-2; D might be TRBD1 or TRBD2, each matching 5 bases. The germline CDR1 and CDR2 sequences are SGHNT and YENEEA. The CDR3 contains 14 residues. In nucleotides, the CDR3 is TGTGCCAGCAGCTCACCGGGTGGGGCCGGGGTGCTGTTTTTT. The encoded protein is CASSSPGGAGVLFF.

This clonotype was seen repeatedly, ten times or more. This sequence joins TRBV2 and TRBJ2-3; 12 bases align to TRBD2. Germline lookup yields CDR1 SNHLY and CDR2 FYNNEI. The ends lost 5 bases at V and 4 bases at J; junction bases unmatched: 7. The length of the CDR3 is 16 residues. The CDR3 sequence: CASSPQTSGSADTQYF. CDR3 nucleotides: TGTGCCAGCAGTCCGCAGACTAGCGGGAGTGCAGATACGCAGTATTTT.

The chain combines TRBV6-1 with TRBJ2-7; D could derive from TRBD1 or TRBD2 (7 bases each). Per the germline V gene, CDR1 is MNHNS and CDR2 is SASEGT. This CDR3 comprises 12 residues. V dropped 8 bases and J dropped 5 bases, with 13 bases sitting between them. The CDR3, as DNA: TGTGCCAGCGCGACAGGGAGGGACGAGCAGTACTTC. Protein sequence: CASATGRDEQYF.

V is TRBV19 and J is TRBJ2-7, with 7 bases lining up with TRBD2. V lost 6 bases and J lost 3; bases outside the gene matches: 2. Looked up from germline, CDR1 is LNHDA and CDR2 is SQIVND (reference sequence). This CDR3 has 12 residues. CDR3 amino acids: CASSGDYYEQYF. Here the CDR3 DNA reads TGTGCCAGTAGCGGGGACTACTACGAGCAGTACTTC.

This clonotype appeared many times. J is TRBJ2-1 and V is TRBV2, with TRBD2 matching 7 bases. Trimming cost V 7 bases and J 2 bases; bases outside gene matches: 14. The germline V gene has CDR1 SNHLY and CDR2 FYNNEI. This CDR3 contains 17 residues. CDR3 nucleotides: TGTGCCAGCATTTACAGCCCTAGCGGTCGAACCTACAATGAGCAGTTCTTC. This codes for CASIYSPSGRTYNEQFF.

The table lists this clonotype with a few counts. V is TRBV20-1 and J is TRBJ1-6, with 8 bases that match TRBD1. The CDR3 covers 11 residues. Trimming at V came to 3 bases and at J to 17 bases, leaving 6 bases not matched to a gene. Per the germline V gene, CDR1 is DFQATT and CDR2 is SNEGSKA (reference sequence). CDR3 sequence reads: CSASRDRRFHF. The CDR3 DNA reads TGCAGTGCTAGTAGGGACAGGCGGTTCCACTTT.

At least ten counts were recorded for this clonotype. CDR3 loop: CASSLSLAGDEQYF. DNA for the CDR3: TGTGCCAGCAGCTTAAGCCTAGCGGGAGACGAGCAGTACTTC. The chain has TRBV7-9 and TRBJ2-7, with 10 nucleotides matching TRBD2. CDR1 is SEHNR, CDR2 FQNEAQ, per germline (reference sequence). V lost 2 bases, J lost 5 bases, and 3 bases stayed unmatched. The CDR3 loop spans 14 amino acids. Based on the CDR3 plus reference TRBV7-9 and TRBJ2-7, the full variable domain is DTGVSQNPRHKITKRGQNVTFRCDPISEHNRLYWYRQTLGQGPEFLTYFQNEAQLEKSRLLSDRFSAERPKGSFSTLEIQRTEQGDSAMYLCASSLSLAGDEQYFGPGTRLTVT.

This clonotype was seen repeatedly, ten times or more. This chain connects TRBV5-1 to TRBJ2-3, with D possibly being TRBD1 (6 bases). The CDR3 length is 15 residues. Trimming removed 2 bases at V and 4 bases at J, with 14 bases between. Looked up from germline, CDR1 is SGHRS and CDR2 is YFSETQ. The CDR3 sequence: CASSFRGRSPDTQYF. The DNA for the CDR3 is TGCGCCAGCAGCTTCAGGGGTCGGTCCCCAGATACGCAGTATTTT.

The chain has TRBV5-6 and TRBJ2-1, with TRBD2 matching 12 bases. The CDR3 is 18 amino acids. The germline V gene has CDR1 SGHDT and CDR2 YYEEEE. The V gene end was trimmed by 0 bases and the J gene end by 5 bases; junction bases not matched to a gene: 9. The CDR3 DNA follows: TGTGCCAGCAGCTTGGTCGGCACTAGCGGGAGGAAAAACAATGAGCAGTTCTTC. Translated, it gives CASSLVGTSGRKNNEQFF.

This clonotype was detected many times. The chain employs TRBV11-3 and TRBJ2-2; D may correspond to TRBD1 or TRBD2 (5 bases each). The CDR3 consists of 16 residues. CDR1 and CDR2 (germline): SGHNT, YENEEA. Trimming took off 5 bases at V and 3 bases at J, with 16 bases between the two ends. Here the CDR3 reads CASSLAGQGYTGELFF. CDR3 coding DNA: TGTGCCAGCAGCCTAGCAGGGCAAGGATACACCGGGGAGCTGTTTTTT.

This clonotype was seen at least ten times. The V and J genes are TRBV3-1 and TRBJ1-4, with D hard to call. The CDR3 runs 16 residues. Germline CDR1 LGHDT, CDR2 YNNKEL (reference sequence). V lost 4 bases to trimming and J lost 2 bases, with 14 bases between them. CDR3 in DNA: TGTGCCAGCAGCCCCGGTTCCGGGAGCACTAATGAAAAACTGTTTTTT. It yields the protein CASSPGSGSTNEKLFF.

This clonotype has just a few counts. The chain joins TRBV7-9 to TRBJ1-2, with D maybe TRBD1 (5 bases). The germline gives CDR1 SEHNR, CDR2 FQNEAQ (reference sequence). Deletions cut 4 bases from V and 0 bases from J, with 9 bases between. CDR3 length: 14 residues. CDR3 residues: CASSSQGANYGYTF. The CDR3 region has the DNA TGTGCCAGCAGCTCGCAGGGAGCTAACTATGGCTACACCTTC.

In this sample, this clonotype turned up a few times. The chain joins TRBV28 to TRBJ2-5; TRBD2 matches at 7 bases. V was clipped by 8 bases and J by 3 bases; unmatched bases: 3. This CDR3 has 12 residues. The germline CDR1 and CDR2 sequences are MDHEN and SYDVKM. The DNA for the CDR3 is TGTGCCAGCGGGGGGGGGGAAGAGACCCAGTACTTC. This codes for CASGGGEETQYF.

This clonotype was seen at least ten times. V is TRBV27 and J is TRBJ2-3; 7 bases fit TRBD2. With 2 bases clipped from V and 1 base from J, the junction kept 6 bases outside the gene matches. Germline V lookup: CDR1 MNHEY, CDR2 SMNVEV (reference sequence). This CDR3 is built from 16 residues. CDR3 amino acids: CASSLTAGRRTDTQYF. The CDR3 DNA reads as TGTGCCAGCAGTTTAACAGCGGGACGCCGCACAGATACGCAGTATTTT.

This clonotype has a handful of counts. V and J are TRBV6-1 and TRBJ2-1; possibly TRBD2 for D (5 bases). V lost 5 bases and J lost 3, with 14 bases in between. In germline, CDR1 is MNHNS, CDR2 SASEGT. This CDR3 is built from 15 residues. CDR3 sequence (DNA): TGTGCCAGCAGTCCGGGGTCCAGTTTCTACAATGAGCAGTTCTTC. Translating gives CASSPGSSFYNEQFF.

This clonotype has ten or more counts. The gene calls are TRBV5-1 and TRBJ1-1; D not certain. Germline CDR1 SGHRS, CDR2 YFSETQ. V was trimmed by 0 bases and J by 3 bases, leaving 9 bases between them. The CDR3 runs 14 residues. The CDR3 bases are TGCGCCAGCAGCTTGGGACCTGGGGACACTGAAGCTTTCTTT. This sequence encodes CASSLGPGDTEAFF.

This sequence joins TRBV6-2 or TRBV6-3 and TRBJ2-1; unclear D gene. This CDR3 has 14 residues. The ends were cut back, 2 bases at V and 9 bases at J, with 14 bases in the middle. CDR1 is MNHEY and CDR2 is SVGEGT in the germline V gene. The CDR3 sequence: CASSYRIARGEQFF. The CDR3 DNA reads TGTGCCAGCAGTTACCGGATCGCCAGAGGTGAGCAGTTCTTC.

The chain couples TRBV24-1 to TRBJ2-1; D remains ambiguous. The CDR3 extends over 14 amino acids. Between the trimmed V and J ends, which lost 5 bases and 8 bases, there was a span of 15 bases. The germline gives CDR1 KGHDR, CDR2 SFDVKD. CDR3 bases: TGTGCCACCAGTGGGGTCCTTGATATTGATGAGCAGTTCTTC. Amino acids: CATSGVLDIDEQFF.